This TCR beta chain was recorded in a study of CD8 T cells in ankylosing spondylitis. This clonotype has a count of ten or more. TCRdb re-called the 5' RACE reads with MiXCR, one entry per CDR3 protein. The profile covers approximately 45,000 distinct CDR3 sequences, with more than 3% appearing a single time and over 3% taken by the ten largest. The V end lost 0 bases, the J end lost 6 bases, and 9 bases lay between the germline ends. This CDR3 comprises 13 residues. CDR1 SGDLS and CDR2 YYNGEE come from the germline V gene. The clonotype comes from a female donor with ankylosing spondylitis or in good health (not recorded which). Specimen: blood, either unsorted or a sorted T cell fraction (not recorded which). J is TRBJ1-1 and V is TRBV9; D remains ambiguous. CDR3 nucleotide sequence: TGTGCCAGCAGCGTAGCTCCAGGAGCTGAAGCTTTCTTT. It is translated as CASSVAPGAEAFF.